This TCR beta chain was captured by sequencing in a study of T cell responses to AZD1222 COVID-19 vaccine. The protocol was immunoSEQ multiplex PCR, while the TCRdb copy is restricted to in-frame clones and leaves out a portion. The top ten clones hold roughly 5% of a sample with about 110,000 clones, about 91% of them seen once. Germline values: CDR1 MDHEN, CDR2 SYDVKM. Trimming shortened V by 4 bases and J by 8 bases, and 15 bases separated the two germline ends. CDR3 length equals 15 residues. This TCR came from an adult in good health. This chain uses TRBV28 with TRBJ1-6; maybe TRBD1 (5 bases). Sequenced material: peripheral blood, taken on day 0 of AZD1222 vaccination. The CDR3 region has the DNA TGTGCCAGCAGTTCGCCCGGGGGGGGTGATTCACCCCTCCACTTT. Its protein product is CASSSPGGGDSPLHF.